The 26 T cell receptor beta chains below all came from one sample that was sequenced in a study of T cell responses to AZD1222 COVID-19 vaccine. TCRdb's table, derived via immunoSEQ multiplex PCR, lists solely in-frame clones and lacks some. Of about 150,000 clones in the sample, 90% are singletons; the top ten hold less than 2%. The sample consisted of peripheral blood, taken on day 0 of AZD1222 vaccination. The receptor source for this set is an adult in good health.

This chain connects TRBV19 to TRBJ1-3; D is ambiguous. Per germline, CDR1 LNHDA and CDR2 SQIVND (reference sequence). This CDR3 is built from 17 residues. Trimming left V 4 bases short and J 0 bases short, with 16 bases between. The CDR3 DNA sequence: TGTGCCAGTAGTACCCCCGGACTTACCATCTCTGGAAACACCATATATTTT. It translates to CASSTPGLTISGNTIYF.

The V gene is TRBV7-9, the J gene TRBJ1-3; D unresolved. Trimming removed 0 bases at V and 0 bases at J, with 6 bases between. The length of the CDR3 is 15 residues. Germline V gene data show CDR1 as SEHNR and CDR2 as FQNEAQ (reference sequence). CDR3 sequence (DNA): TGTGCCAGCAGCTTAGCGGGGAACTCTGGAAACACCATATATTTT. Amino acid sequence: CASSLAGNSGNTIYF. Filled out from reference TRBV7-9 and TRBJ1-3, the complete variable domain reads DTGVSQNPRHKITKRGQNVTFRCDPISEHNRLYWYRQTLGQGPEFLTYFQNEAQLEKSRLLSDRFSAERPKGSFSTLEIQRTEQGDSAMYLCASSLAGNSGNTIYFGEGSWLTVV.

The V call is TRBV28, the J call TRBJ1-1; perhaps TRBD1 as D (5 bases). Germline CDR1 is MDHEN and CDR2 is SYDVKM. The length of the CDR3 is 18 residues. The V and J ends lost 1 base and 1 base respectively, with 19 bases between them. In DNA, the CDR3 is TGTGCCAGCAGTTTATTGGTAATCTCCAGGGATTCGAACACTGAAGCTTTCTTT. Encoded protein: CASSLLVISRDSNTEAFF.

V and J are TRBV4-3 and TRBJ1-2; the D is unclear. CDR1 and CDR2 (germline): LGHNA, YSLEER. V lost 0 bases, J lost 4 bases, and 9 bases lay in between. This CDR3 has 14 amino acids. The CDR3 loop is CASSQDTDGYGYTF. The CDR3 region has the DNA TGCGCCAGCAGCCAAGATACAGACGGCTATGGCTACACCTTC.

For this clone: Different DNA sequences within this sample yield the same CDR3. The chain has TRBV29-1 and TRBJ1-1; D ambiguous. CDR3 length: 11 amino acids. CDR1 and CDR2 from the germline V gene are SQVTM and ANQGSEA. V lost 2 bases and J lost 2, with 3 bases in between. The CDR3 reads CSVERNTEAFF. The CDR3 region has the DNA TGCAGCGTTGAACGCAACACTGAAGCTTTCTTT.

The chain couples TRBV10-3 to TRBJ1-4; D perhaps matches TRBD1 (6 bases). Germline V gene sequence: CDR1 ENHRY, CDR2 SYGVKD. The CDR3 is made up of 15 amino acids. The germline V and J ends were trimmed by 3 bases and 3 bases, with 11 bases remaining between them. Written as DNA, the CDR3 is TGTGCCATCAGTGATATGACAGGACCTAATGAAAAACTGTTTTTT. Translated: CAISDMTGPNEKLFF.

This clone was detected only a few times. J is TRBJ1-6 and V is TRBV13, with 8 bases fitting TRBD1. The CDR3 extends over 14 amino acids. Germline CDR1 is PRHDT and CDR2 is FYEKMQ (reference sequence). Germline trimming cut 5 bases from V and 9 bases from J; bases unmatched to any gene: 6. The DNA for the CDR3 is TGTGCCAGCAGCCGGACAGGGAAGGGTTCACCCCTCCACTTT. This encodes CASSRTGKGSPLHF.

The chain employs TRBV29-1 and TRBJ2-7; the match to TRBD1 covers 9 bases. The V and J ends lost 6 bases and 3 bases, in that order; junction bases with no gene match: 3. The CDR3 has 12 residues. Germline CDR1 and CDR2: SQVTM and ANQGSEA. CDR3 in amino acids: CSVEGQGYEQYF. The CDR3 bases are TGCAGCGTAGAGGGACAGGGCTACGAGCAGTACTTC.

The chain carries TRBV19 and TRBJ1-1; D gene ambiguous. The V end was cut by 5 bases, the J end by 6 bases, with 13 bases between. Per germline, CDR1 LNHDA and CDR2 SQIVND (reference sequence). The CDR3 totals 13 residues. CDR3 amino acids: CASSLPGRSEAFF. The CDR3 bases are TGTGCCAGTAGTCTTCCGGGCCGCTCTGAAGCTTTCTTT.

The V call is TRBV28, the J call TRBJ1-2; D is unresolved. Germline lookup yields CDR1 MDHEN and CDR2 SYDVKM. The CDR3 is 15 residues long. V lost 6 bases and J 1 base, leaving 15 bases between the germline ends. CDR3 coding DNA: TGTGCCAGCAGAAATACCGAATATTATAACTATGGCTACACCTTC. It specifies CASRNTEYYNYGYTF.

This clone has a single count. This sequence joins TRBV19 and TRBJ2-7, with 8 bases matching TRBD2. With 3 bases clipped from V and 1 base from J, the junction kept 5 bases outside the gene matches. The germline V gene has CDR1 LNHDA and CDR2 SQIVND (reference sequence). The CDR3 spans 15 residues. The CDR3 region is CASSIFSGTSYEQYF. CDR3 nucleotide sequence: TGTGCCAGTAGTATTTTTAGCGGGACTTCCTACGAGCAGTACTTC.

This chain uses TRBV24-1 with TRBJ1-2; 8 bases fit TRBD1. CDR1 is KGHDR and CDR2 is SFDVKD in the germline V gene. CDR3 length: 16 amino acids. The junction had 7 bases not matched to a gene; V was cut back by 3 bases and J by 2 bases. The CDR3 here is CATSDPKTGVNYGYTF. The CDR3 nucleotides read TGTGCCACCAGTGATCCGAAGACAGGGGTGAACTATGGCTACACCTTC.

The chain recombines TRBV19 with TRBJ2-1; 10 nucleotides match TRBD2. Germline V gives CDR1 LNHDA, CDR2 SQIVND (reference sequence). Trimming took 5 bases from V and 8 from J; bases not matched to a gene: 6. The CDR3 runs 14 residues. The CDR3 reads CASSGASGSHEQFF. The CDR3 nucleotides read TGTGCCAGTAGTGGGGCTAGCGGGAGTCATGAGCAGTTCTTC.

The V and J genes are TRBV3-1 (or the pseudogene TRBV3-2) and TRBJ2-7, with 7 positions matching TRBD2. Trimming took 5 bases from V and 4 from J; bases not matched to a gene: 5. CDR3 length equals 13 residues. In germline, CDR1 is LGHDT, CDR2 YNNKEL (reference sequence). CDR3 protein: CASSGRGVYEQYF. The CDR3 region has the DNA TGTGCCAGCAGCGGCCGGGGGGTTTACGAGCAGTACTTC.

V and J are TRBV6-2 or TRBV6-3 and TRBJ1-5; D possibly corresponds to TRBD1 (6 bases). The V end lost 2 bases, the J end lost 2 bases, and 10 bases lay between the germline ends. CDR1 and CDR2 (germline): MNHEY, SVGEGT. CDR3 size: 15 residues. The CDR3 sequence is CASSYGGLGNQPQHF. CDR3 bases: TGTGCCAGCAGTTACGGGGGGCTGGGCAATCAGCCCCAGCATTTT.

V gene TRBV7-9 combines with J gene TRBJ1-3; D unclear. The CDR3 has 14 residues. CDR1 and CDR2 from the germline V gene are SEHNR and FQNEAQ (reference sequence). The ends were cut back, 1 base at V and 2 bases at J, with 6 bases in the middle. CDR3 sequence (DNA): TGTGCCAGCAGCTTAGAACAGCCTGGAAACACCATATATTTT. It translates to CASSLEQPGNTIYF.

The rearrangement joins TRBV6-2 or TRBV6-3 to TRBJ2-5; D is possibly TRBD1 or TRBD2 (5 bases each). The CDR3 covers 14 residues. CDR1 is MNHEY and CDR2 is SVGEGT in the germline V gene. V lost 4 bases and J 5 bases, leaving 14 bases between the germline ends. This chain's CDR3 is CASSSPGPRETQYF. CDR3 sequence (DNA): TGTGCCAGCAGTTCGCCGGGACCAAGGGAGACCCAGTACTTC.

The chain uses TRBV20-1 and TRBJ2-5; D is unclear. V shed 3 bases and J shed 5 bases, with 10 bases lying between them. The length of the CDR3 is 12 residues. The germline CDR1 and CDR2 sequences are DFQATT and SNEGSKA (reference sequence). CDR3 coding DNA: TGCAGTGCTAGTCTTCCCGGCGAGACCCAGTACTTC. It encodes CSASLPGETQYF.

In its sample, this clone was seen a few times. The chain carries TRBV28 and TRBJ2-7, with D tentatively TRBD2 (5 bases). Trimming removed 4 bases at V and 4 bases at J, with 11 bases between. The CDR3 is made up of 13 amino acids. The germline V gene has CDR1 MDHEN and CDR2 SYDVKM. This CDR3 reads CASSYSGDYEQYF. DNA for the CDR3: TGTGCCAGCAGTTACTCCGGGGATTACGAGCAGTACTTC.

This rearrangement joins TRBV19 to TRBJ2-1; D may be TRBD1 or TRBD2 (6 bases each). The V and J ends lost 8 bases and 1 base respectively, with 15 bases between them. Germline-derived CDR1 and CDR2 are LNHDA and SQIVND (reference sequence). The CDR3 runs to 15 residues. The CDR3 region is CASEGGDFSYNEQFF. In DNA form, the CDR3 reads TGTGCCAGTGAGGGGGGCGACTTTTCCTACAATGAGCAGTTCTTC.

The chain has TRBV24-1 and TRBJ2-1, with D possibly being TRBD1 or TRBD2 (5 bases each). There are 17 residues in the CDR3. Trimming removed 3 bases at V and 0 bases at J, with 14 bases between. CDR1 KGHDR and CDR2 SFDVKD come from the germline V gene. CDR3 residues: CATSDPQGAGSYNEQFF. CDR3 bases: TGTGCCACCAGTGATCCTCAGGGAGCCGGCTCCTACAATGAGCAGTTCTTC.

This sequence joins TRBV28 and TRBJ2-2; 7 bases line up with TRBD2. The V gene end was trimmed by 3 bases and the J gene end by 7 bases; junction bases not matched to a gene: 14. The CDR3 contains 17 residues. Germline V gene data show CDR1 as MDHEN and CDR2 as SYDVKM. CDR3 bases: TGTGCCAGCAGTTTTTTCCCACGGCGGGAGCAAGACGGGGAGCTGTTTTTT. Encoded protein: CASSFFPRREQDGELFF.

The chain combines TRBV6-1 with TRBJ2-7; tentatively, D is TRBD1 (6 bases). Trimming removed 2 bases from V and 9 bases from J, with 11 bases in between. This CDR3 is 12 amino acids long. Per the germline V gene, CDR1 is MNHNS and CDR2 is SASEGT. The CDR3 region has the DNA TGTGCCAGCAGTGAATTTGGACAGAGGCAGTACTTC. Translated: CASSEFGQRQYF.

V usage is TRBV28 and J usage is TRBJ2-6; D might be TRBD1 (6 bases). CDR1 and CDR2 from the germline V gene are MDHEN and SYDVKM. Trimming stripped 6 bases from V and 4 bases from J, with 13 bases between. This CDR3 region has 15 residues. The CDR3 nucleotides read TGTGCCAGCAGGACACAGGGCGCCGGGGCCAACGTCCTGACTTTC. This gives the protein CASRTQGAGANVLTF.

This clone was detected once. CDR3 in DNA: TGTGCCACCAGCAGAGATCGGGGCCGGGGAGATACGCAGTATTTT. Translation gives CATSRDRGRGDTQYF. V is TRBV15 and J is TRBJ2-3; perhaps D is TRBD1 or TRBD2 (5 bases each). CDR3 length: 15 residues. Trimming stripped 0 bases from V and 5 bases from J, with 12 bases between. Looked up from germline, CDR1 is LNHNV and CDR2 is YYDKDF (reference sequence). Full variable domain (rest looked up from reference TRBV15 and TRBJ2-3): DAMVIQNPRYQVTQFGKPVTLSCSQTLNHNVMYWYQQKSSQAPKLLFHYYDKDFNNEADTPDNFQSRRPNTSFCFLDIRSPGLGDTAMYLCATSRDRGRGDTQYFGPGTRLTVL.

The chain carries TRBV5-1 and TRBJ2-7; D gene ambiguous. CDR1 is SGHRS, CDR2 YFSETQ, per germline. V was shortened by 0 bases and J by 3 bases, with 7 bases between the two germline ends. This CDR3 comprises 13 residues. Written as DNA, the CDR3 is TGCGCCAGCAGCTTGGGGAGTGACTACGAGCAGTACTTC. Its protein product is CASSLGSDYEQYF.